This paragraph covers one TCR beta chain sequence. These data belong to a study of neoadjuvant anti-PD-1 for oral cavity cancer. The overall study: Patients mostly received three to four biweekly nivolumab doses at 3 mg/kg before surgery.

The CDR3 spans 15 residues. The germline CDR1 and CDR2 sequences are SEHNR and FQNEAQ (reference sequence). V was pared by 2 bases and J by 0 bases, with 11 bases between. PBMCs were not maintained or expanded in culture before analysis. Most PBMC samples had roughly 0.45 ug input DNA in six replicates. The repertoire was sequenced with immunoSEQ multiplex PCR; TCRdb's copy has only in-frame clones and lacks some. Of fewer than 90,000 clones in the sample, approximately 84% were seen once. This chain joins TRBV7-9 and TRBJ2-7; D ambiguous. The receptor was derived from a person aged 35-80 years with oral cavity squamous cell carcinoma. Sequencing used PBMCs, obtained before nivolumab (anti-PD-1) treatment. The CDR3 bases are TGTGCCAGCAGCTTAAATACTCTGAGCTCCTACGAGCAGTACTTC. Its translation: CASSLNTLSSYEQYF.